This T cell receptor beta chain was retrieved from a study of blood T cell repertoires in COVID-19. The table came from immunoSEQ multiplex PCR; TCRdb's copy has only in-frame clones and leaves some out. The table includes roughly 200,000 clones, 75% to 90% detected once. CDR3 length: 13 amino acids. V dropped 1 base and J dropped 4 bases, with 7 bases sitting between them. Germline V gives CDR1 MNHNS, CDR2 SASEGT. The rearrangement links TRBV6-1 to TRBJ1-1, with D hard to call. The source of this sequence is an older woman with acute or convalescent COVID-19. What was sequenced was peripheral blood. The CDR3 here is CASSEVSVTEAFF. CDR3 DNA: TGTGCCAGCAGTGAAGTCTCGGTCACTGAAGCTTTCTTT.